Listed here are 11 T cell receptor beta chains from one sample, sequenced in a study of blood T cell repertoires in COVID-19. Assay used: immunoSEQ multiplex PCR; TCRdb lists only in-frame clones, some missing. The table lists 300,000 to 400,000 clones, around 87% of them singletons. The sequenced material came from peripheral blood. The source of these receptors is an older woman with COVID-19, enrolled during active disease.

The chain uses TRBV7-2 and TRBJ1-6; D gene unclear. CDR1 SGHTA and CDR2 FQGNSA come from the germline V gene. V was pared by 1 base and J by 10 bases, with 14 bases between. The CDR3 extends over 15 amino acids. CDR3 loop: CASSLVSDVRSPLHF. The CDR3, as DNA: TGTGCCAGCAGCTTAGTATCCGACGTCAGGTCACCCCTCCACTTT. Looking up the rest from reference TRBV7-2 and TRBJ1-6 gives the full variable domain: GAGVSQSPSNKVTEKGKDVELRCDPISGHTALYWYRQSLGQGLEFLIYFQGNSAPDKSGLPSDRFSAERTGGSVSTLTIQRTQQEDSAVYLCASSLVSDVRSPLHFGNGTRLTVT.

V and J are TRBV2 and TRBJ1-1, with D perhaps matching TRBD1 (6 bases). This CDR3 region has 14 residues. The V end was cut by 3 bases, the J end by 3 bases, with 11 bases between. CDR1 and CDR2 from the germline V gene are SNHLY and FYNNEI. CDR3 in DNA: TGTGCCAGCAGTGACAGGGGTTTCTACACTGAAGCTTTCTTT. Encoded protein: CASSDRGFYTEAFF.

The chain recombines TRBV5-1 with TRBJ2-7, with D perhaps matching TRBD2 (5 bases). Germline V gene lookup returns CDR1 SGHRS and CDR2 YFSETQ. This CDR3 contains 15 residues. Trimming left V 1 base short and J 2 bases short, with 13 bases between. This chain's CDR3 is CASSLLDGITYEQYF. CDR3 DNA sequence: TGCGCCAGCAGCTTGCTCGACGGGATAACCTACGAGCAGTACTTC.

This clone appeared a single time. The chain recombines TRBV28 with TRBJ1-5, with 7 bases that match TRBD1. The ends lost 4 bases at V and 0 bases at J; junction bases unmatched: 6. Germline V gives CDR1 MDHEN, CDR2 SYDVKM. The CDR3 totals 16 residues. The CDR3 region has the DNA TGTGCCAGCAGTTCGGACAGGACTTATAGCAATCAGCCCCAGCATTTT. This codes for CASSSDRTYSNQPQHF.

This chain connects TRBV18 to TRBJ1-5, with D possibly matching TRBD1 (5 bases). V was cut by 4 bases and J by 1 base, with 11 bases left in between. The CDR3 has 15 residues. Per germline, CDR1 KGHSH and CDR2 LQKENI. CDR3 protein: CASSLGGESNQPQHF. The CDR3 bases are TGTGCCAGCTCACTCGGGGGGGAGAGCAATCAGCCCCAGCATTTT.

V gene TRBV14 combines with J gene TRBJ2-7; TRBD1 aligns across 7 bases. J lost 6 bases, V lost 2 bases, and 16 bases had no gene match. This CDR3 region has 17 residues. The germline V gene encodes CDR1 SGHDN and CDR2 FVKESK. The CDR3 DNA sequence: TGTGCCAGCAGCCAACGCCGAGGGGCAGGGGGTTCAGGCGAGCAGTACTTC. Translating gives CASSQRRGAGGSGEQYF.

This rearrangement joins TRBV10-1 to TRBJ2-7; 7 bases line up with TRBD1. The CDR3 is made up of 14 amino acids. V dropped 7 bases and J dropped 6; count of bases not matched to a gene: 12. Germline V gene sequence: CDR1 WNHNN, CDR2 SYGVQD (reference sequence). This CDR3 is CASITTGDLSEQYF. The CDR3, as DNA: TGCGCCAGCATTACAACAGGGGATCTCTCCGAGCAGTACTTC.

The chain is built from TRBV28 and TRBJ1-2, with 7 bases identical to TRBD1. Germline trimming cut 5 bases from V and 4 bases from J; bases unmatched to any gene: 7. CDR3 size: 14 residues. CDR1 MDHEN and CDR2 SYDVKM come from the germline V gene. Here the CDR3 reads CASSPGQAFYGYTF. In DNA form, the CDR3 reads TGTGCCAGCAGTCCCGGACAGGCGTTCTATGGCTACACCTTC.

With respect to this clone: Additional DNA sequences in this sample encode the identical CDR3. This chain links TRBV6-5 with TRBJ1-1; D is perhaps TRBD1 (6 bases). The CDR3 is made up of 13 amino acids. Germline V gene sequence: CDR1 MNHEY, CDR2 SVGAGI. V lost 6 bases, J lost 1 base, and 9 bases lay in between. The chain's CDR3 is CASSLQGNTEAFF. CDR3 nucleotide sequence: TGTGCCAGCAGCTTACAGGGGAACACTGAAGCTTTCTTT.

The chain employs TRBV18 and TRBJ2-7; D ambiguous. Trimming took off 4 bases at V and 4 bases at J, with 11 bases between the two ends. The CDR3 consists of 13 residues. CDR1 is KGHSH, CDR2 LQKENI, per germline. Here the CDR3 reads CASSLTQKYEQYF. The CDR3 bases are TGTGCCAGCTCACTAACGCAGAAATACGAGCAGTACTTC.

The chain combines TRBV5-1 with TRBJ2-5; D is perhaps TRBD2 (6 bases). Between the trimmed V and J ends, which lost 6 bases and 4 bases, there was a span of 16 bases. CDR1 and CDR2 from the germline V gene are SGHRS and YFSETQ. CDR3 length equals 14 residues. CDR3 amino acids: CASKFGGGVETQYF. The CDR3 nucleotides are TGCGCCAGCAAGTTCGGCGGCGGGGTAGAGACCCAGTACTTC.